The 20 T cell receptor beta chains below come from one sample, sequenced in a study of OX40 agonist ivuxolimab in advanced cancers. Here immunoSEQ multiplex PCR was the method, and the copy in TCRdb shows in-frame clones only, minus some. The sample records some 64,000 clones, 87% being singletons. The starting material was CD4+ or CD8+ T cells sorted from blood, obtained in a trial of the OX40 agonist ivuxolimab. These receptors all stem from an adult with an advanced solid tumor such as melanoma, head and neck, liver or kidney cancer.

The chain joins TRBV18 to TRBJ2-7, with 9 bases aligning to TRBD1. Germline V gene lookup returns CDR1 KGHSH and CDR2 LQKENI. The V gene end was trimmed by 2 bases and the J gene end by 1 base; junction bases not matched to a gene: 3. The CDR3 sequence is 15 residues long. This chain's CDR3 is CASSPAGTGSYEQYF. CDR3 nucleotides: TGTGCCAGCTCACCAGCCGGGACAGGGTCCTACGAGCAGTACTTC.

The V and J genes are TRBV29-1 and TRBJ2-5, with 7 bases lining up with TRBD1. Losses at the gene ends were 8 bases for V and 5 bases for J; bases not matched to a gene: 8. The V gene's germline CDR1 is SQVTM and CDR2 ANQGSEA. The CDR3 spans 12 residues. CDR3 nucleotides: TGCAGCCCAGGGGGTTACGGGGAGACCCAGTACTTC. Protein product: CSPGGYGETQYF.

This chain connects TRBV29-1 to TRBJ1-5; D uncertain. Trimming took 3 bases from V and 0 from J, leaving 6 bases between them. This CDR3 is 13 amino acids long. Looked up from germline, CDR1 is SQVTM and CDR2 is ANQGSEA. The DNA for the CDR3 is TGCAGCGTTGAGGCCGATAGCAATCAGCCCCAGCATTTT. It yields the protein CSVEADSNQPQHF.

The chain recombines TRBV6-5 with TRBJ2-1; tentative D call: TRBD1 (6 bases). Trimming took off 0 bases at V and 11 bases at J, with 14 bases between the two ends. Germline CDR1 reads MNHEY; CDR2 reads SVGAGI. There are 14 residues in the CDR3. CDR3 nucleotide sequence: TGTGCCAGCAGTTACTCGGGACAACCTCGTAAGCAGTTCTTC. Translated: CASSYSGQPRKQFF.

The CDR3 nucleotides read TGTGCCAGCCGACGAGGGGGATTGAGCAATCAGCCCCAGCATTTT. It encodes CASRRGGLSNQPQHF. The chain links TRBV27 to TRBJ1-5, with D possibly being TRBD1 (6 bases). V dropped 8 bases and J dropped 1 base, with 15 bases sitting between them. This CDR3 contains 15 residues. CDR1 is MNHEY and CDR2 is SMNVEV in the germline V gene (reference sequence).

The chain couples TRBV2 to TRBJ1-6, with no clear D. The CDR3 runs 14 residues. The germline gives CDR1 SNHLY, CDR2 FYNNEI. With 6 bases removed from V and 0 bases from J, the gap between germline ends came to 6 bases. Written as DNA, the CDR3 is TGTGCCAGCAGAAGAAGCTCCTATAATTCACCCCTCCACTTT. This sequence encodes CASRRSSYNSPLHF.

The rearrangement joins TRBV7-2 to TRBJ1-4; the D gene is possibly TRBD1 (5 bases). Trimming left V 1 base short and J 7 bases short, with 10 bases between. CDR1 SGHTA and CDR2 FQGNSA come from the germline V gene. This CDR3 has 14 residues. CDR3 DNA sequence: TGTGCCAGCAGCTTAGATAGTGGGGGTGAAAAACTGTTTTTT. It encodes CASSLDSGGEKLFF.

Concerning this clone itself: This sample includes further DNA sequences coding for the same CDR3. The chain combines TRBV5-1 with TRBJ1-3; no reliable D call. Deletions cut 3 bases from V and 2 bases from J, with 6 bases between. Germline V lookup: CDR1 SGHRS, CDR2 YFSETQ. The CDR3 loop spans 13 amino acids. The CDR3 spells CASSSSPGNTIYF. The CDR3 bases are TGCGCCAGCAGCTCTTCCCCTGGAAACACCATATATTTT.

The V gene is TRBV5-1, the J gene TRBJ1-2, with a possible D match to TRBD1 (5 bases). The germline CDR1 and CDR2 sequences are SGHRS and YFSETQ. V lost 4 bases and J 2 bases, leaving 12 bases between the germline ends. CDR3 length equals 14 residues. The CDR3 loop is CASSNGTFNYGYTF. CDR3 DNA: TGCGCCAGCAGCAACGGGACCTTCAACTATGGCTACACCTTC.

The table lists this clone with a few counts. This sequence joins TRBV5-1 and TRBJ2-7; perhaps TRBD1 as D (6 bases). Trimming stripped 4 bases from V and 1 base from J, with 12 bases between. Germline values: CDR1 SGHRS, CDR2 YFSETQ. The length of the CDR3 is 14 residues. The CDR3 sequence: CASSRDTYSYEQYF. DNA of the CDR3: TGCGCCAGCAGCAGGGACACCTATTCCTACGAGCAGTACTTC.

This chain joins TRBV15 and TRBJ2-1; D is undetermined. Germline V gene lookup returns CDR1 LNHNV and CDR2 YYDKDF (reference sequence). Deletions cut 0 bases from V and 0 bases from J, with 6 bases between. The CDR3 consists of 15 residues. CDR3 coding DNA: TGTGCCACCAGCAGAGACCCTGTCTCCTACAATGAGCAGTTCTTC. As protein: CATSRDPVSYNEQFF.

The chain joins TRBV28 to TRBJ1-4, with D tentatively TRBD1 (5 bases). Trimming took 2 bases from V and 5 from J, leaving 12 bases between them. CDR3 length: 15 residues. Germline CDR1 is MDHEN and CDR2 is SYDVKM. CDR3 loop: CASSLEGFGNEKLFF. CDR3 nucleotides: TGTGCCAGCAGTTTAGAGGGGTTTGGGAATGAAAAACTGTTTTTT.

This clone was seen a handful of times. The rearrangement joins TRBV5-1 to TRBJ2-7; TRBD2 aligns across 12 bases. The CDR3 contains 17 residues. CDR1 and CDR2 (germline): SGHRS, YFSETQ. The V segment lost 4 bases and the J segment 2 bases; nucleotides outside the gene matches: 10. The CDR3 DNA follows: TGCGCCAGCAGCCCAGGACTAGCGGGATCCACTACCTACGAGCAGTACTTC. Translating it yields CASSPGLAGSTTYEQYF.

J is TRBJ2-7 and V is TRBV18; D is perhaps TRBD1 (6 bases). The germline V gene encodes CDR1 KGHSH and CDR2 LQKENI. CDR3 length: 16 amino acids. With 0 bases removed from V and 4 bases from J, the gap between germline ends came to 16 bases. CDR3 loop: CASSPPVNRGQYEQYF. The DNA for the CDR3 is TGTGCCAGCTCACCACCGGTTAATAGGGGACAATACGAGCAGTACTTC.

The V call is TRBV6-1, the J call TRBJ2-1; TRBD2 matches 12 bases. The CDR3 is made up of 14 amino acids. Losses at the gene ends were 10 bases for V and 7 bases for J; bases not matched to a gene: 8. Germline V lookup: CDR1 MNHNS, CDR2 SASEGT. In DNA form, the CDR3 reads TGTGCCACCGCTAGCGGGGGGGCCGGTAATGAGCAGTTCTTC. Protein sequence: CATASGGAGNEQFF.

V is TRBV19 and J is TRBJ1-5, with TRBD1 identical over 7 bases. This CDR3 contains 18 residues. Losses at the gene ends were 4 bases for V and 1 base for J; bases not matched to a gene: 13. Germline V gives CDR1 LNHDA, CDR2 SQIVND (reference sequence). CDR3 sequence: CASSTMTGIVRSNQPQHF. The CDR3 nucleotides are TGTGCCAGTAGTACCATGACAGGGATTGTAAGGAGCAATCAGCCCCAGCATTTT.

CDR3 DNA: TGTGCCAGCAGCTTGTGGAGGGGGCGGGAGACCCAGTACTTC. Residues: CASSLWRGRETQYF. The chain carries TRBV5-4 and TRBJ2-5, with a possible D match to TRBD1 (7 bases). The CDR3 runs 14 residues. The V gene lost 1 base and the J gene lost 5 bases, with 12 bases spanning the gap. Germline V lookup: CDR1 SGHNT, CDR2 YYREEE (reference sequence). Filled out from reference TRBV5-4 and TRBJ2-5, the complete variable domain reads ETGVTQSPTHLIKTRGQQVTLRCSSQSGHNTVSWYQQALGQGPQFIFQYYREEENGRGNFPPRFSGLQFPNYSSELNVNALELDDSALYLCASSLWRGRETQYFGPGTRLLVL.

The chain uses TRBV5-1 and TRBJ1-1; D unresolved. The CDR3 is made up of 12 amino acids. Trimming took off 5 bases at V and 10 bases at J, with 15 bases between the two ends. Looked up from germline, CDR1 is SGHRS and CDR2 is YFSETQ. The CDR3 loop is CASSPMEGGAFF. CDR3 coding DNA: TGCGCCAGCAGTCCTATGGAAGGAGGAGCTTTCTTT.

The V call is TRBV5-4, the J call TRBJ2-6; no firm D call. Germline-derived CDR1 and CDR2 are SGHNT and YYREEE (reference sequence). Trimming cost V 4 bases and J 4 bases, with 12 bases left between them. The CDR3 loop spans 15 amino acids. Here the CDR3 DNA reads TGTGCCAGCAGCCTGACGTTAGTGGGGGCCAACGTCCTGACTTTC. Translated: CASSLTLVGANVLTF.

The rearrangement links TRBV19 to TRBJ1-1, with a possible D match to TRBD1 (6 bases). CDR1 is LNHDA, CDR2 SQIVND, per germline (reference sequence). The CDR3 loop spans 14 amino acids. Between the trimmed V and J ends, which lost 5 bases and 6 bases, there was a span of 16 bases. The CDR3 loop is CASSATDSLAEAFF. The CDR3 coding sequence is TGTGCCAGTAGTGCGACGGACAGTCTAGCTGAAGCTTTCTTT.